This passage covers 30 T cell receptor beta chains from one sample sequenced in a study of T cells in narcolepsy. The table came from immunoSEQ multiplex PCR; TCRdb's copy has only in-frame clones and leaves some out. Seen here are under 35,000 clones, approximately 80% observed once, and the top ten hold 1.1%. The sequenced material came from memory (CD45RA-) CD4+ T cells from blood. The receptors derive from a human donor in good health.

In this sample, this clone turned up once. The chain links TRBV5-4 to TRBJ2-5; possibly TRBD2 for D (7 bases). The CDR3 runs to 15 residues. The V end was cut by 0 bases, the J end by 3 bases, with 12 bases between. Germline V gene data show CDR1 as SGHNT and CDR2 as YYREEE (reference sequence). The chain's CDR3 is CASSLGTAGKETQYF. CDR3 coding DNA: TGTGCCAGCAGCTTGGGGACAGCGGGGAAAGAGACCCAGTACTTC.

The V call is TRBV5-1, the J call TRBJ1-2, with D perhaps matching TRBD1 (5 bases). This CDR3 has 13 amino acids. CDR1 is SGHRS, CDR2 YFSETQ, per germline. V shed 6 bases and J shed 8 bases, with 17 bases lying between them. CDR3 amino acids: CASKWGSGRGYTF. CDR3 in DNA: TGCGCCAGCAAGTGGGGGTCTGGGCGCGGCTACACCTTC.

This chain connects TRBV18 to TRBJ2-1, with D hard to call. The length of the CDR3 is 15 residues. Trimming took 1 base from V and 2 from J, leaving 9 bases between them. Germline V gene data show CDR1 as KGHSH and CDR2 as LQKENI. As DNA, the CDR3 is TGTGCCAGCTCACCACTGCTAGGCGCCTACAATGAGCAGTTCTTC. Its protein is CASSPLLGAYNEQFF. Using reference TRBV18 and TRBJ2-1 for the parts outside the CDR3, the full variable domain is NAGVMQNPRHLVRRRGQEARLRCSPMKGHSHVYWYRQLPEEGLKFMVYLQKENIIDESGMPKERFSAEFPKEGPSILRIQQVVRGDSAAYFCASSPLLGAYNEQFFGPGTRLTVL.

Only a few counts were recorded for this clone. The rearrangement uses TRBV7-9 and TRBJ1-1; D is unresolved. CDR1 is SEHNR, CDR2 FQNEAQ, per germline (reference sequence). Trimming cost V 1 base and J 0 bases, with 3 bases left between them. This CDR3 is built from 13 residues. The CDR3 region is CASSLVMNTEAFF. Written as DNA, the CDR3 is TGTGCCAGCAGCTTAGTTATGAACACTGAAGCTTTCTTT.

The rearrangement links TRBV28 to TRBJ1-2, with 7 bases that match TRBD1. This CDR3 spans 15 amino acids. Trimming removed 4 bases from V and 2 bases from J; junction bases left unmatched: 7. Germline CDR1 is MDHEN and CDR2 is SYDVKM. The CDR3 sequence: CASSSPGQANYGYTF. As DNA, the CDR3 is TGTGCCAGCAGTTCCCCCGGACAGGCCAACTATGGCTACACCTTC.

The chain couples TRBV27 to TRBJ2-7, with TRBD1 identical over 8 bases. Germline lookup yields CDR1 MNHEY and CDR2 SMNVEV (reference sequence). This CDR3 is built from 14 residues. Trimming cost V 6 bases and J 1 base; bases outside gene matches: 5. CDR3 DNA sequence: TGTGCCAGCAGCCGGGACAGGCTATCCTACGAGCAGTACTTC. It codes for CASSRDRLSYEQYF.

The chain couples TRBV25-1 to TRBJ2-4; no firm D call. The germline V gene has CDR1 MGHDK and CDR2 SYGVNS. Deletions cut 5 bases from V and 0 bases from J, with 5 bases between. This CDR3 is built from 13 residues. In nucleotides, the CDR3 is TGTGCCAGCAGTCCACTAGCCAAAAACATTCAGTACTTC. Translation gives CASSPLAKNIQYF.

The genes are TRBV9 and TRBJ2-3; D call uncertain. V lost 0 bases and J 0 bases, leaving 11 bases between the germline ends. The CDR3 has 16 residues. Germline V gene data show CDR1 as SGDLS and CDR2 as YYNGEE. CDR3 region: CASSVGKAVSTDTQYF. The CDR3 DNA is TGTGCCAGCAGCGTAGGAAAGGCAGTTAGCACAGATACGCAGTATTTT.

The V gene is TRBV29-1, the J gene TRBJ2-5; possible D gene TRBD2, 6 bases. Germline V gene sequence: CDR1 SQVTM, CDR2 ANQGSEA. The V end was cut by 3 bases, the J end by 5 bases, with 13 bases between. The CDR3 length is 13 residues. CDR3 protein: CSVEGGFAETQYF. CDR3 DNA: TGCAGCGTTGAGGGGGGTTTCGCGGAGACCCAGTACTTC.

The rearrangement uses TRBV29-1 and TRBJ1-5; no firm D call. From germline, CDR1 is SQVTM and CDR2 ANQGSEA. This CDR3 comprises 13 residues. V was pared by 4 bases and J by 2 bases, with 9 bases between. The CDR3 nucleotides are TGCAGCGTTGCCCGGACGCGCAATCAGCCCCAGCATTTT. It yields the protein CSVARTRNQPQHF.

This chain connects TRBV25-1 to TRBJ1-2, with 7 positions matching TRBD1. The ends lost 4 bases at V and 8 bases at J; junction bases unmatched: 10. This CDR3 has 14 amino acids. Germline CDR1 MGHDK, CDR2 SYGVNS. CDR3 nucleotides: TGTGCCAGCAGTGTTCGACAGGGAGTTGGAGGCTACACCTTC. This translates into CASSVRQGVGGYTF.

The chain is built from TRBV5-4 and TRBJ2-1; 9 nucleotides align to TRBD2. CDR1 is SGHNT and CDR2 is YYREEE in the germline V gene (reference sequence). The junction had 0 bases not matched to a gene; V was cut back by 2 bases and J by 0 bases. The CDR3 spans 15 residues. The CDR3 sequence is CASSFSGSSYNEQFF. The CDR3 region has the DNA TGTGCCAGCAGCTTTAGCGGGAGCTCCTACAATGAGCAGTTCTTC. The whole variable domain, remainder taken from reference TRBV5-4 and TRBJ2-1, is ETGVTQSPTHLIKTRGQQVTLRCSSQSGHNTVSWYQQALGQGPQFIFQYYREEENGRGNFPPRFSGLQFPNYSSELNVNALELDDSALYLCASSFSGSSYNEQFFGPGTRLTVL.

The chain links TRBV7-8 to TRBJ1-2; D gene ambiguous. The V gene lost 1 base and the J gene lost 2 bases, with 5 bases spanning the gap. The CDR3 length is 13 residues. The germline V gene has CDR1 SGHVS and CDR2 FQNEAQ. CDR3: CASSLGGNYGYTF. The CDR3 nucleotides are TGTGCCAGCAGCTTAGGGGGAAACTATGGCTACACCTTC.

The chain joins TRBV9 to TRBJ1-3; tentatively, D is TRBD1 (6 bases). The CDR3 runs to 15 residues. Trimming pared 3 bases from V and 2 bases from J, leaving 12 bases between. From germline, CDR1 is SGDLS and CDR2 YYNGEE. CDR3 sequence reads: CASSGGHQTGNTIYF. CDR3 sequence (DNA): TGTGCCAGCAGCGGGGGACATCAAACTGGAAACACCATATATTTT.

The chain couples TRBV19 to TRBJ2-7; no definite D call. The CDR3 contains 15 residues. V was trimmed by 10 bases and J by 1 base, leaving 20 bases between them. The germline V gene has CDR1 LNHDA and CDR2 SQIVND (reference sequence). The CDR3 is CATSIGGTGSYEQYF. The CDR3 DNA reads as TGTGCCACCTCGATCGGTGGAACCGGTTCCTACGAGCAGTACTTC.

Only a few counts were recorded for this clone. This chain uses TRBV6-6 with TRBJ2-3; TRBD2 aligns across 8 bases. The germline gives CDR1 MNHNY, CDR2 SVGAGI (reference sequence). The CDR3 contains 13 residues. The CDR3 DNA reads as TGTGCGACTACAGCGGGAGGCACAGATACGCAGTATTTT. This encodes CATTAGGTDTQYF.

Comment on this clone: Other DNA sequences in the sample encode the same CDR3. The chain recombines TRBV6-1 with TRBJ2-5; D unclear. The CDR3 extends over 11 amino acids. V lost 4 bases, J lost 3 bases, and 3 bases lay in between. Germline CDR1 and CDR2: MNHNS and SASEGT. In DNA form, the CDR3 reads TGTGCCAGCAGTGCCAAAGAGACCCAGTACTTC. Translation gives CASSAKETQYF.

This chain connects TRBV16 to TRBJ2-4; D is possibly TRBD2 (6 bases). V was cut by 3 bases and J by 1 base, with 10 bases left in between. The CDR3 contains 15 residues. CDR1 and CDR2 (germline): KGHSY, FQNENV. The CDR3 loop is CASSHTRGAKNIQYF. The CDR3 DNA is TGTGCCAGCAGCCATACCCGGGGGGCCAAAAACATTCAGTACTTC. Full variable domain (outside the CDR3, taken from reference TRBV16 and TRBJ2-4): GEEVAQTPKHLVRGEGQKAKLYCAPIKGHSYVFWYQQVLKNEFKFLISFQNENVFDETGMPKERFSAKCLPNSPCSLEIQATKLEDSAVYFCASSHTRGAKNIQYFGAGTRLSVL.

The gene calls are TRBV27 and TRBJ2-5; 9 bases fit TRBD2. CDR1 is MNHEY and CDR2 is SMNVEV in the germline V gene (reference sequence). This CDR3 is built from 17 residues. The V and J ends lost 5 bases and 3 bases, in that order; junction bases with no gene match: 13. CDR3 loop: CASSKAGTSKGEETQYF. The CDR3 nucleotides read TGTGCCAGCAGTAAAGCCGGGACTAGCAAGGGGGAAGAGACCCAGTACTTC.

The CDR3 DNA is TGTGCCAGCTCAGGGACTAGCGGCAATGAGCAGTTCTTC. Its protein is CASSGTSGNEQFF. V gene TRBV18 combines with J gene TRBJ2-1; 11 nucleotides align to TRBD2. The CDR3 is made up of 13 amino acids. The trim removed 5 bases at V and 6 bases at J, leaving 0 bases unmatched. Germline V gene lookup returns CDR1 KGHSH and CDR2 LQKENI.

This sequence joins TRBV12-2 and TRBJ1-3; TRBD1 is taken as the D call from the table, unchecked against the DNA. TRBV12-2 is a pseudogene locus. The CDR3 loop spans 19 amino acids. The CDR3: CASRLVPHPQGMAGNTIYF. CDR3 DNA sequence: TGTGCAAGTCGCTTAGTACCCCACCCACAGGGGATGGCTGGAAACACCATATATTTT.

The chain has TRBV7-9 and TRBJ2-3; D perhaps matches TRBD2 (5 bases). From germline, CDR1 is SEHNR and CDR2 FQNEAQ (reference sequence). The CDR3 loop spans 16 amino acids. V lost 4 bases and J lost 6, with 20 bases in between. CDR3 loop: CASSYRGGGGVDTQYF. The CDR3 DNA reads TGTGCCAGCAGCTACCGCGGTGGCGGAGGTGTGGATACGCAGTATTTT. Variable domain in full (rest from reference TRBV7-9 and TRBJ2-3): DTGVSQNPRHKITKRGQNVTFRCDPISEHNRLYWYRQTLGQGPEFLTYFQNEAQLEKSRLLSDRFSAERPKGSFSTLEIQRTEQGDSAMYLCASSYRGGGGVDTQYFGPGTRLTVL.

This clone was seen once. The chain recombines TRBV27 with TRBJ2-1; 8 bases line up with TRBD2. CDR3 length equals 17 residues. The V gene's germline CDR1 is MNHEY and CDR2 SMNVEV (reference sequence). V lost 6 bases, J lost 7 bases, and 17 bases stayed unmatched. The DNA of the CDR3 is TGTGCCAGCAGGGGGTTCGTCGCGGCGGGAGGTCCGAATGAGCAGTTCTTC. This translates into CASRGFVAAGGPNEQFF.

This rearrangement joins TRBV19 to TRBJ2-7; no clear D. V dropped 5 bases and J dropped 7 bases, with 15 bases sitting between them. CDR3 length: 13 amino acids. Germline V gene lookup returns CDR1 LNHDA and CDR2 SQIVND (reference sequence). CDR3 DNA: TGTGCCAGTAGTCTCCACCACTCCCAAGAGCAGTACTTC. This gives the protein CASSLHHSQEQYF.

V is TRBV7-9 and J is TRBJ2-7, with D possibly being TRBD1 or TRBD2 (5 bases each). There are 16 residues in the CDR3. The V gene lost 3 bases and the J gene lost 4 bases, with 19 bases spanning the gap. The germline V gene encodes CDR1 SEHNR and CDR2 FQNEAQ (reference sequence). The CDR3 nucleotides read TGTGCCAGCAGCTTTTCCTCTCGGGGCAGGGTGTACGAGCAGTACTTC. This encodes CASSFSSRGRVYEQYF.

This clone was observed a few times. This sequence joins TRBV5-1 and TRBJ2-2; no definite D call. Per germline, CDR1 SGHRS and CDR2 YFSETQ. The CDR3 is made up of 15 amino acids. The ends were cut back, 0 bases at V and 3 bases at J, with 9 bases in the middle. The DNA for the CDR3 is TGCGCCAGCAGCTTGGTTTCTTCCTACACCGGGGAGCTGTTTTTT. Protein product: CASSLVSSYTGELFF. Complete variable domain (other parts from reference TRBV5-1 and TRBJ2-2): KAGVTQTPRYLIKTRGQQVTLSCSPISGHRSVSWYQQTPGQGLQFLFEYFSETQRNKGNFPGRFSGRQFSNSRSEMNVSTLELGDSALYLCASSLVSSYTGELFFGEGSRLTVL.

This rearrangement joins TRBV11-2 to TRBJ1-1; maybe TRBD1 (6 bases). The V end was cut by 1 base, the J end by 5 bases, with 14 bases between. Germline CDR1 is SGHAT and CDR2 is FQNNGV. CDR3 length equals 15 residues. The CDR3 DNA sequence: TGTGCCAGCAGCTTAGTTTGGCAGGGGTTGACTGAAGCTTTCTTT. Its protein is CASSLVWQGLTEAFF.

This chain joins TRBV5-5 and TRBJ2-7, with D uncertain. CDR3 size: 13 residues. Germline CDR1 reads SGHKS; CDR2 reads YYEKEE (reference sequence). Trimming left V 4 bases short and J 1 base short, with 9 bases between. This CDR3 is CASSNKASYEQYF. CDR3 DNA: TGTGCCAGCAGCAACAAGGCTTCCTACGAGCAGTACTTC.

This rearrangement joins TRBV5-6 to TRBJ1-2; D unclear. V lost 0 bases, J lost 1 base, and 10 bases lay in between. The CDR3 length is 15 residues. Germline assignment: CDR1 SGHDT and CDR2 YYEEEE. The DNA for the CDR3 is TGTGCCAGCAGCTTGGCTAGTGGGGTTAACTATGGCTACACCTTC. It translates to CASSLASGVNYGYTF.

This chain links TRBV5-6 with TRBJ2-3; weak D call: TRBD2 (5 bases). Trimming removed 4 bases at V and 1 base at J, with 7 bases between. This CDR3 has 13 residues. Germline CDR1 and CDR2: SGHDT and YYEEEE. Here the CDR3 reads CASSLGGTDTQYF. DNA of the CDR3: TGTGCCAGCAGCCTCGGGGGCACAGATACGCAGTATTTT.